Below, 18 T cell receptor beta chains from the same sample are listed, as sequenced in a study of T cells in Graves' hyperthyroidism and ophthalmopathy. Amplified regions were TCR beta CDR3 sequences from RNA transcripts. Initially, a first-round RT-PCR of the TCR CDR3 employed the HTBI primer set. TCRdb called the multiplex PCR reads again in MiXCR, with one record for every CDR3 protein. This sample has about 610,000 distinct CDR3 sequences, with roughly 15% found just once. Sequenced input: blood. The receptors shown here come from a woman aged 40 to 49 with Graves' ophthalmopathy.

The chain's CDR3 is CASSLPRTDAYEQYF. CDR3 DNA sequence: TGTGCCAGCAGCTTACCCCGGACAGATGCCTACGAGCAGTACTTC. The chain joins TRBV7-9 to TRBJ2-7; tentative D call: TRBD1 (6 bases). Trimming pared 2 bases from V and 2 bases from J, leaving 13 bases between. The CDR3 is 15 amino acids. In germline, CDR1 is SEHNR, CDR2 FQNEAQ (reference sequence).

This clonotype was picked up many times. The CDR3 protein is CASSLEGGYTEAFF. Written as DNA, the CDR3 is TGTGCCAGCAGCTTAGAAGGGGGGTACACTGAAGCTTTCTTT. This rearrangement joins TRBV7-9 to TRBJ1-1; a weak D match, TRBD1 (6 bases). Germline loops: CDR1 SEHNR, CDR2 FQNEAQ (reference sequence). Trimming stripped 1 base from V and 3 bases from J, with 9 bases between. There are 14 residues in the CDR3.

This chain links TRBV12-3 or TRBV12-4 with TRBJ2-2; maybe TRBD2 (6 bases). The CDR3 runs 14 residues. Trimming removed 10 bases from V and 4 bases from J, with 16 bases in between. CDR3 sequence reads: CATPRGLLTGELFF. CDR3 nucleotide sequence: TGTGCCACACCTAGGGGACTGCTCACCGGGGAGCTGTTTTTT.

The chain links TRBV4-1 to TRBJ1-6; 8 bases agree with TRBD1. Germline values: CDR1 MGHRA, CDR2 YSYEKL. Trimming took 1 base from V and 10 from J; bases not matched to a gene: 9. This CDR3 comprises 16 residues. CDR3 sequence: CASSQGSLGQASPLHF. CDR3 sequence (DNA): TGCGCCAGCAGCCAAGGTTCTCTGGGACAGGCCTCACCCCTCCACTTT.

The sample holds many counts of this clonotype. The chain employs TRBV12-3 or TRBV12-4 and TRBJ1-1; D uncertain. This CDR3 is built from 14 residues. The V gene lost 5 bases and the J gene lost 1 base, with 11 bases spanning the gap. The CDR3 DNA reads TGTGCCAGCAGTCCCTCCTTGGGGAACACTGAAGCTTTCTTT. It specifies CASSPSLGNTEAFF.

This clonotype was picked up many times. The CDR3, as DNA: TGTGCCAGCAGATGGGCCGGGGCTGAAGCTTTCTTT. Amino acid sequence: CASRWAGAEAFF. V and J are TRBV12-3 or TRBV12-4 and TRBJ1-1; D unclear. V shed 6 bases and J shed 6 bases, with 11 bases lying between them. The CDR3 loop spans 12 amino acids.

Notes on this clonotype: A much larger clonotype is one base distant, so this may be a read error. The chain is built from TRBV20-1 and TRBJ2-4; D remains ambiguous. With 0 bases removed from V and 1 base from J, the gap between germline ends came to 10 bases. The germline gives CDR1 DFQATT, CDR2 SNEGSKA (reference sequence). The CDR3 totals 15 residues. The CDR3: CSARDHTWAKNIQYF. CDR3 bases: TGCAGTGCTAGAGACCACACGTGGGCCAAAAACATTCAGTACTTC.

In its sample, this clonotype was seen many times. Here the CDR3 DNA reads TGTGCCATCAGGGCAGGCGGGGGCGAGCAGTACTTC. Translation gives CAIRAGGGEQYF. This sequence joins TRBV10-3 and TRBJ2-7; 7 bases agree with TRBD2. After removal of 6 bases from V and 6 bases from J, the junction contained 5 bases not matched to a gene. The CDR3 length is 12 residues. In germline, CDR1 is ENHRY, CDR2 SYGVKD.

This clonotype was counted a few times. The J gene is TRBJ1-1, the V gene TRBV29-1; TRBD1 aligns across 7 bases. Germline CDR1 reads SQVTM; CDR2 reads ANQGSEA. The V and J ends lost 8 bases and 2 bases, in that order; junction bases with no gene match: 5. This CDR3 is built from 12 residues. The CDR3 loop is CSTNRGNTEAFF. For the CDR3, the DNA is TGCAGCACCAACAGGGGAAACACTGAAGCTTTCTTT.

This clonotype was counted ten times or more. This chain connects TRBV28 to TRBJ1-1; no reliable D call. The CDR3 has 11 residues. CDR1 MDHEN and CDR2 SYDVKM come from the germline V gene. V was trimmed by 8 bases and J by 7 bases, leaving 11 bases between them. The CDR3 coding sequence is TGTGCCAGCCTTGCCGGAATTGAAGCTTTCTTT. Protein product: CASLAGIEAFF.

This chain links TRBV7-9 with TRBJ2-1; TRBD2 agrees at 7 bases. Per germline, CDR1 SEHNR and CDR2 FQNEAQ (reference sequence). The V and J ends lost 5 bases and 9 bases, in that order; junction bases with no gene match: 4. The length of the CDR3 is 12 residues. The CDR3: CASSMERGEQFF. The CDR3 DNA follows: TGTGCCAGCAGCATGGAGCGGGGTGAGCAGTTCTTC. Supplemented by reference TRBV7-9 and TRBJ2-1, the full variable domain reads DTGVSQNPRHKITKRGQNVTFRCDPISEHNRLYWYRQTLGQGPEFLTYFQNEAQLEKSRLLSDRFSAERPKGSFSTLEIQRTEQGDSAMYLCASSMERGEQFFGPGTRLTVL.

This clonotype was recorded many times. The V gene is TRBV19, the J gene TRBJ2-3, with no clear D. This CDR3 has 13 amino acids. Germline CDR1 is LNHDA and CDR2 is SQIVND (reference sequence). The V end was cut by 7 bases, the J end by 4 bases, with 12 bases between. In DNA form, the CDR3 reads TGTGCCAGTAAAGGCACTGTAGCAGATACGCAGTATTTT. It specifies CASKGTVADTQYF.

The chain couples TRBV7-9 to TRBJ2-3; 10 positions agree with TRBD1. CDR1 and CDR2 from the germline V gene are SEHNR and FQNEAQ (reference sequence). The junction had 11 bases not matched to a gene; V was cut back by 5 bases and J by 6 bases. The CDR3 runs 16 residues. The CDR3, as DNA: TGTGCCAGCAGCCCGGTTTGGACAGGGGGAGTCGATACGCAGTATTTT. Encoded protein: CASSPVWTGGVDTQYF.

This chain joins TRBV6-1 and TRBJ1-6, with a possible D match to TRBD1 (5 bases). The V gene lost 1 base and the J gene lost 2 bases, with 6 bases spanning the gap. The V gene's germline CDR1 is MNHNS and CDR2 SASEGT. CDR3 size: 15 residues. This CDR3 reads CASSEGTTYNSPLHF. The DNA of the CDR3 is TGTGCCAGCAGTGAAGGGACAACCTATAATTCACCCCTCCACTTT.

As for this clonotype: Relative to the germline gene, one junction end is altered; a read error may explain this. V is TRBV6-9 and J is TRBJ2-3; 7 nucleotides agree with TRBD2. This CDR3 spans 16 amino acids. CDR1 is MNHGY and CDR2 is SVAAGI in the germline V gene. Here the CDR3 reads CASSYSGAASTDTQYF. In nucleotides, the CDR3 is TGCGCCAGCAGTTACAGCGGGGCCGCTAGCACAGATACGCAGTATTTT.

CDR3 in DNA: TGTGCCAGTAGTATAGGTGAACCGGGAGGAAAACTGTTTTTT. Translated: CASSIGEPGGKLFF. This sequence joins TRBV19 and TRBJ1-4; D is undetermined. CDR1 and CDR2 (germline): LNHDA, SQIVND (reference sequence). The V end was cut by 1 base, the J end by 10 bases, with 13 bases between. The CDR3 spans 14 residues. Supplemented by reference TRBV19 and TRBJ1-4, the full variable domain reads DGGITQSPKYLFRKEGQNVTLSCEQNLNHDAMYWYRQDPGQGLRLIYYSQIVNDFQKGDIAEGYSVSREKKESFPLTVTSAQKNPTAFYLCASSIGEPGGKLFFGSGTQLSVL.

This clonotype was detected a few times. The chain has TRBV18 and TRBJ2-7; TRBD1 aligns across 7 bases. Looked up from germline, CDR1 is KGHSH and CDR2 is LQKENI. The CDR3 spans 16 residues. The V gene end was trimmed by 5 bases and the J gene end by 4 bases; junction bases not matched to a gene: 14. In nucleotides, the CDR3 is TGTGCCAGCTCAATCCGATCGACAGGGAAATCATACGAGCAGTACTTC. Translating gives CASSIRSTGKSYEQYF.

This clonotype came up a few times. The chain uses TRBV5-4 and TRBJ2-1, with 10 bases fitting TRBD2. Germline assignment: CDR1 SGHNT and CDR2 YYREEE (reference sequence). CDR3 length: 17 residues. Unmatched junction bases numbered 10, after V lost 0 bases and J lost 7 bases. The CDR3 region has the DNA TGTGCCAGCAGCTTGGTCCCAGGACTAGCGGAGGGGAATGAGCAGTTCTTC. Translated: CASSLVPGLAEGNEQFF.